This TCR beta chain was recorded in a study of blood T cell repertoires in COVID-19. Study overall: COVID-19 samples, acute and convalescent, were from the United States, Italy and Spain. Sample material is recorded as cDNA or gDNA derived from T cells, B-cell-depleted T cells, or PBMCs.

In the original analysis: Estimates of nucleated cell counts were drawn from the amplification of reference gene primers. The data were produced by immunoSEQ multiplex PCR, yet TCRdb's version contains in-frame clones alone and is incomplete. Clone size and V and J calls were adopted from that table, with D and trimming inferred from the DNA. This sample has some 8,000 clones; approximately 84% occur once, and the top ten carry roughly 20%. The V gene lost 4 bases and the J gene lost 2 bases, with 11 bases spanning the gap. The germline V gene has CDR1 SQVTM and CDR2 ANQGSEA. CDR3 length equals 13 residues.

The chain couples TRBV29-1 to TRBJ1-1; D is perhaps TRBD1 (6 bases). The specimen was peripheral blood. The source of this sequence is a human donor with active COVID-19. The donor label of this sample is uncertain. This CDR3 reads CSVGRGENTEAFF. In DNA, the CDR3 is TGCAGCGTTGGCAGGGGCGAAAACACTGAAGCTTTCTTT.